This TCR beta chain was recorded in a study of blood T cell repertoires in COVID-19 (dated by TCRdb to 2018 to 2020). Context from the whole study: Collaborator samples came from the United States, Italy and Spain and covered acute and convalescent phases of COVID-19. The dataset comprised deeply sampled blood TCRbeta repertoires from subjects exposed to, actively infected with, or recovered from COVID-19. Samples were obtained from the ongoing ImmuneRACE study (first 160 participants) and from approximately 1,200 subjects provided by 6 global collaborators. The repertoires were released in a freely available public database intended as a resource for research on the immune response to SARS-CoV-2. The prospective study material was composed of cDNA or gDNA derived from T cells, B-cell-depleted T cells, or PBMCs. The sample metadata nearly always contained a de-identified subject ID, COVID-19 status, age in years and sex. Where HLA class I and class II types were available, the types were taken from metadata supplied by the sample provider, not from assay-based typing.

The germline V end is reduced by 4 bases and the J end by 4 bases; junction bases left unmatched: 6. For CDR1 and CDR2, the germline V gene lists SGHRS and YFSETQ. Its CDR3 holds 15 amino acids, cysteine through phenylalanine. CDR3 DNA only is kept here, 45 bases in frame from base 1. The immunoSEQ Assay, a bias-controlled multiplex PCR, was used to amplify TCRbeta CDR3 regions from genomic DNA. As for the authors' bioinformatics: The number of nucleated cells in each sample was estimated from the amplification of reference gene primers within the assay. Sequence reads were collapsed and filtered to measure the absolute abundance of every unique TCRbeta CDR3 rearrangement. For each sample, productive Simpson clonality was calculated by taking the square root of Simpson's diversity index across productive rearrangements. Sourced from immuneACCESS, this table was stored by TCRdb with only in-frame sequences that have V and J called. A share of the clones is absent; for the studies checked, an unresolved V gene accounts for under half, and the remainder has no known explanation. V and J calls and clone size are copied from that table; D and trimming were computed from the DNA. Here the sample has some 230,000 clones; roughly 80% occur a single time. In total, the top ten clones hold about 1.3% of the sample.

Enrolling through a virtual design, the prospective study's participants ranged in age from roughly 18 to 100 years and lived across roughly 24 United States geographic areas. Cohort assignment in the prospective study relied on participant-reported clinical history from a screening survey and a study questionnaire. Mobile phlebotomists in the prospective study collected whole blood, serum and a nasopharyngeal or oropharyngeal swab from every participant. Additional blood draws and questionnaires over an approximately 2-month period could optionally be provided by prospective study participants. Prospective study blood samples were shipped either frozen or at room temperature before DNA extraction. Remarks on this clone: Its antigen remains unidentified. Base qualities are missing; no much larger clone stands one base away.

Study-wide conclusions, independent of this receptor: The amount of clinical and demographic metadata varied by source and participant and was provided uncurated.

This receptor was obtained from a woman aged 40 to 50 with acute COVID-19. This chain joins TRBV5-1 to TRBJ1-2; the junction holds 11 bases that match TRBD1. Sequencing was carried out using PBMCs or T cells enriched from blood (not recorded which). The DNA sequence follows: TGCGCCAGCAGCGAGGGGACAGGGGGACGCTATGGCTACACCTTC. Translated, this is CASSEGTGGRYGYTF.